This T cell receptor (beta chain) originates from a study of blood T cell repertoires in COVID-19. As for the study in general: Italy, Spain and the United States were the sources of the convalescent and acute COVID-19 samples. In each case, the material was cDNA or gDNA derived from T cells, B-cell-depleted T cells, or PBMCs.

In the authors' workflow: Using reference gene primer amplification, nucleated cell counts were estimated. Repertoires were generated with immunoSEQ multiplex PCR, while TCRdb's copy carries only in-frame clones and drops some. V and J calls and clone size come straight from that table; D and trimming were deduced from the DNA. The table records some 240,000 clones, approximately 78% of them present only once. The CDR3 has 15 residues. Trimming cost V 4 bases and J 4 bases; bases outside gene matches: 9. Germline lookup yields CDR1 SGHNT and CDR2 YYREEE (reference sequence). The receptor was isolated from a woman aged 55-70 years with active or convalescent COVID-19. The specimen was peripheral blood. The chain couples TRBV5-4 to TRBJ2-7, with TRBD2 matching 9 bases. This CDR3 is CASSPWGGGAYEQYF. CDR3 coding DNA: TGTGCCAGCAGCCCATGGGGCGGGGGGGCTTACGAGCAGTACTTC.